The 23 T cell receptor beta chains reported below all come from one sample, sequenced in a study of shared clonotypes between healthy human individuals. Generated by immunoSEQ multiplex PCR, the TCRdb table keeps only in-frame clones and is missing some. The profile covers around 720,000 clones, with around 73% appearing a single time and roughly 1.9% taken by the ten largest. The sequencing input was memory CD4+ T cells sorted from blood. Subset reported: CD45RA-negative fraction. These TCRs come from a woman younger than 45 in good health.

The chain carries TRBV25-1 and TRBJ2-1, with no clear D. Germline CDR1 and CDR2: MGHDK and SYGVNS. The CDR3 is 12 amino acids. V was shortened by 7 bases and J by 5 bases, with 9 bases between the two germline ends. The CDR3 region has the DNA TGTGCCAGCACGGAATCCAACAATGAGCAGTTCTTC. Protein: CASTESNNEQFF.

The chain uses TRBV19 and TRBJ1-2, with 9 positions matching TRBD1. Germline V CDR1 and CDR2: LNHDA, SQIVND (reference sequence). The CDR3 totals 16 residues. Germline trimming cut 5 bases from V and 6 bases from J; bases unmatched to any gene: 13. In DNA, the CDR3 is TGTGCCAGTAGTTACTCCCCCCCGACAGGGGGTCATGGCTACACCTTC. This codes for CASSYSPPTGGHGYTF.

The chain joins TRBV4-2 to TRBJ2-2, with TRBD2 matching 10 bases. Germline values: CDR1 LGHNA, CDR2 YNFKEQ. This CDR3 comprises 17 residues. Trimming took 0 bases from V and 0 from J; bases not matched to a gene: 1. The CDR3 spells CASSQEGLAANTGELFF. CDR3 bases: TGTGCCAGCAGCCAAGAAGGACTAGCGGCGAACACCGGGGAGCTGTTTTTT.

V is TRBV28 and J is TRBJ2-2; 8 positions agree with TRBD2. The CDR3 is 14 residues long. V dropped 8 bases and J dropped 6; count of bases not matched to a gene: 8. Germline CDR1 is MDHEN and CDR2 is SYDVKM. The CDR3 nucleotides read TGTGCCAGCTCGAGCGGGAGTCTGTCCGGGGAGCTGTTTTTT. Translation gives CASSSGSLSGELFF.

This clone was observed a handful of times. The chain joins TRBV7-3 to TRBJ2-7; 12 bases fit TRBD1. Germline loops: CDR1 SGHTA, CDR2 FQGTGA. V trimming: 5 bases; J trimming: 9 bases; junction bases outside the gene matches: 8. The CDR3 contains 14 residues. As DNA, the CDR3 is TGTGCCAGCAGCCAGGGACAGGGGGCATTAAGGCAGTACTTC. This translates into CASSQGQGALRQYF.

V and J are TRBV28 and TRBJ2-5; 7 bases line up with TRBD1. V dropped 6 bases and J dropped 5; count of bases not matched to a gene: 9. Germline CDR1 MDHEN, CDR2 SYDVKM. The CDR3 has 14 amino acids. The CDR3, as DNA: TGTGCCAGCAGCCCAAGGGGGCGCAGGGAGACCCAGTACTTC. Residues: CASSPRGRRETQYF.

This chain connects TRBV27 to TRBJ1-1; maybe TRBD1 (6 bases). CDR1 and CDR2 from the germline V gene are MNHEY and SMNVEV (reference sequence). The CDR3 runs to 13 residues. Between the trimmed V and J ends, which lost 5 bases and 11 bases, there was a span of 18 bases. The CDR3 bases are TGTGCCAGCAGTAAAAACAGGGTAAGGTTCGCTTTCTTT. Translated, it gives CASSKNRVRFAFF.

This clone was seen only a few times. The chain recombines TRBV5-4 with TRBJ2-1, with TRBD2 matching 7 bases. Germline values: CDR1 SGHNT, CDR2 YYREEE (reference sequence). CDR3 length: 16 residues. The junction had 13 bases not matched to a gene; V was cut back by 1 base and J by 9 bases. In DNA form, the CDR3 reads TGTGCCAGCAGCTTGCAGGGAGGGCCTAGGGGTGGTGAGCAGTTCTTC. This gives the protein CASSLQGGPRGGEQFF. Supplemented by reference TRBV5-4 and TRBJ2-1, the full variable domain reads ETGVTQSPTHLIKTRGQQVTLRCSSQSGHNTVSWYQQALGQGPQFIFQYYREEENGRGNFPPRFSGLQFPNYSSELNVNALELDDSALYLCASSLQGGPRGGEQFFGPGTRLTVL.

V gene TRBV29-1 combines with J gene TRBJ1-5; D perhaps matches TRBD1 (6 bases). The CDR3 is 14 amino acids. The germline V gene encodes CDR1 SQVTM and CDR2 ANQGSEA. Trimming left V 8 bases short and J 5 bases short, with 19 bases between. This chain's CDR3 is CSQGTGTQDQPQHF. CDR3 in DNA: TGCAGCCAAGGCACCGGGACACAAGATCAGCCCCAGCATTTT.

There are a few counts of this clone. CDR3 bases: TGTGCCAGCAGGAGAGGGAATTCGGACGAGCAGTACTTC. Amino acids: CASRRGNSDEQYF. V usage is TRBV2 and J usage is TRBJ2-7, with D possibly matching TRBD2 (5 bases). Germline V gives CDR1 SNHLY, CDR2 FYNNEI. The CDR3 spans 13 residues. V was trimmed by 6 bases and J by 5 bases, leaving 14 bases between them. The variable domain in full, completed from reference TRBV2 and TRBJ2-7, reads EPEVTQTPSHQVTQMGQEVILRCVPISNHLYFYWYRQILGQKVEFLVSFYNNEISEKSEIFDDQFSVERPDGSNFTLKIRSTKLEDSAMYFCASRRGNSDEQYFGPGTRLTVT.

V and J are TRBV28 and TRBJ1-1, with D uncertain. Germline V CDR1 and CDR2: MDHEN, SYDVKM. This CDR3 has 12 residues. V shed 5 bases and J shed 6 bases, with 10 bases lying between them. CDR3 in amino acids: CASSPSRSEAFF. CDR3 bases: TGTGCCAGCAGTCCTTCACGCTCTGAAGCTTTCTTT.

This sequence joins TRBV19 and TRBJ1-4; D is perhaps TRBD1 (5 bases). Germline lookup yields CDR1 LNHDA and CDR2 SQIVND (reference sequence). The CDR3 covers 14 residues. Between the trimmed V and J ends, which lost 3 bases and 7 bases, there was a span of 12 bases. CDR3 DNA: TGTGCCAGTAGTATGGGGGTTGGAGCTGAAAAACTGTTTTTT. It translates to CASSMGVGAEKLFF.

The J gene is TRBJ1-2, the V gene TRBV6-6, with a weak D call TRBD1 (5 bases). Germline V gives CDR1 MNHNY, CDR2 SVGAGI (reference sequence). This CDR3 region has 14 residues. Trimming stripped 7 bases from V and 4 bases from J, with 16 bases between. In DNA form, the CDR3 reads TGTGCCAGCAATGGGGACTTAACTACCTATGGCTACACCTTC. This codes for CASNGDLTTYGYTF.

CDR3 DNA sequence: TGTGCCAGCAGCTTAGGACGGGGGACACGCACAGATACGCAGTATTTT. Residues: CASSLGRGTRTDTQYF. V usage is TRBV11-3 and J usage is TRBJ2-3; D might be TRBD1 or TRBD2, each matching 6 bases. V lost 1 base and J 1 base, leaving 12 bases between the germline ends. The length of the CDR3 is 16 residues. CDR1 SGHNT and CDR2 YENEEA come from the germline V gene.

The chain recombines TRBV1 with TRBJ1-1; the table's TRBD1 call for D was not verified on the DNA. TRBV1 is a documented pseudogene. The CDR3 contains 17 residues. CDR3: CTSSQDFSSQGQNEAFF. CDR3 coding DNA: TGCACCAGCAGCCAAGATTTCTCTTCTCAGGGGCAGAATGAAGCTTTCTTT.

V is TRBV6-1 and J is TRBJ1-2; the D is unclear. Germline CDR1 and CDR2: MNHNS and SASEGT. The V end lost 7 bases, the J end lost 6 bases, and 18 bases lay between the germline ends. The CDR3 extends over 14 amino acids. The CDR3 protein is CASISNVAFDGYTF. The CDR3 nucleotides read TGTGCCAGCATCAGCAATGTTGCTTTTGATGGCTACACCTTC.

The rearrangement joins TRBV4-2 to TRBJ1-5; TRBD1 agrees at 10 bases. The V segment lost 4 bases and the J segment 6 bases; nucleotides outside the gene matches: 3. CDR1 LGHNA and CDR2 YNFKEQ come from the germline V gene. The length of the CDR3 is 14 residues. In nucleotides, the CDR3 is TGTGCCAGCAGCCGGACAGGGGGAGGTCAGCCCCAGCATTTT. Translating it yields CASSRTGGGQPQHF.

The genes are TRBV27 and TRBJ2-2; tentative D call: TRBD1 (5 bases). Per germline, CDR1 MNHEY and CDR2 SMNVEV (reference sequence). CDR3 length: 15 amino acids. V lost 2 bases and J lost 0, with 7 bases in between. CDR3 nucleotides: TGTGCCAGCAGTTTAACAGGCGCGAACACCGGGGAGCTGTTTTTT. Translating gives CASSLTGANTGELFF.

V and J are TRBV6-6 and TRBJ1-2, with unresolved D. Germline values: CDR1 MNHNY, CDR2 SVGAGI (reference sequence). The ends were cut back, 0 bases at V and 3 bases at J, with 8 bases in the middle. This CDR3 is 14 amino acids long. The CDR3 is CASSYSDGDYGYTF. The CDR3 DNA is TGTGCCAGCAGTTACTCGGATGGGGACTATGGCTACACCTTC.

This clone was counted many times. Other DNA sequences of this sample code for an identical CDR3. J is TRBJ1-3 and V is TRBV7-2; a weak D match, TRBD1 (5 bases). CDR1 and CDR2 from the germline V gene are SGHTA and FQGNSA. V gave up 1 base and J gave up 0 bases, with 13 bases separating them. This CDR3 spans 17 amino acids. Written as DNA, the CDR3 is TGTGCCAGCAGCTTAGTGGGGACGGGTTTCTCTGGAAACACCATATATTTT. Its translation: CASSLVGTGFSGNTIYF.

The CDR3 is CASSFATEIYGYTF. CDR3 DNA sequence: TGTGCCAGCAGTTTCGCGACAGAGATCTATGGCTACACCTTC. J is TRBJ1-2 and V is TRBV6-6; tentative D call: TRBD1 (5 bases). This CDR3 comprises 14 residues. With 4 bases removed from V and 4 bases from J, the gap between germline ends came to 13 bases. Looked up from germline, CDR1 is MNHNY and CDR2 is SVGAGI (reference sequence).

J is TRBJ2-5 and V is TRBV29-1, with TRBD1 matching 9 bases. Germline V gene sequence: CDR1 SQVTM, CDR2 ANQGSEA. After removal of 7 bases from V and 5 bases from J, the junction contained 5 bases not matched to a gene. The CDR3 spans 12 residues. CDR3 region: CSAGTGKETQYF. CDR3 sequence (DNA): TGCAGCGCAGGGACAGGGAAGGAGACCCAGTACTTC.

The gene calls are TRBV6-1 and TRBJ1-4, with D perhaps matching TRBD1 (6 bases). This CDR3 contains 15 residues. CDR1 and CDR2 from the germline V gene are MNHNS and SASEGT. V lost 0 bases and J lost 6, with 11 bases in between. The CDR3 DNA follows: TGTGCCAGCAGTGAAGCGGACAGAAAACATGAAAAACTGTTTTTT. Its translation is CASSEADRKHEKLFF.